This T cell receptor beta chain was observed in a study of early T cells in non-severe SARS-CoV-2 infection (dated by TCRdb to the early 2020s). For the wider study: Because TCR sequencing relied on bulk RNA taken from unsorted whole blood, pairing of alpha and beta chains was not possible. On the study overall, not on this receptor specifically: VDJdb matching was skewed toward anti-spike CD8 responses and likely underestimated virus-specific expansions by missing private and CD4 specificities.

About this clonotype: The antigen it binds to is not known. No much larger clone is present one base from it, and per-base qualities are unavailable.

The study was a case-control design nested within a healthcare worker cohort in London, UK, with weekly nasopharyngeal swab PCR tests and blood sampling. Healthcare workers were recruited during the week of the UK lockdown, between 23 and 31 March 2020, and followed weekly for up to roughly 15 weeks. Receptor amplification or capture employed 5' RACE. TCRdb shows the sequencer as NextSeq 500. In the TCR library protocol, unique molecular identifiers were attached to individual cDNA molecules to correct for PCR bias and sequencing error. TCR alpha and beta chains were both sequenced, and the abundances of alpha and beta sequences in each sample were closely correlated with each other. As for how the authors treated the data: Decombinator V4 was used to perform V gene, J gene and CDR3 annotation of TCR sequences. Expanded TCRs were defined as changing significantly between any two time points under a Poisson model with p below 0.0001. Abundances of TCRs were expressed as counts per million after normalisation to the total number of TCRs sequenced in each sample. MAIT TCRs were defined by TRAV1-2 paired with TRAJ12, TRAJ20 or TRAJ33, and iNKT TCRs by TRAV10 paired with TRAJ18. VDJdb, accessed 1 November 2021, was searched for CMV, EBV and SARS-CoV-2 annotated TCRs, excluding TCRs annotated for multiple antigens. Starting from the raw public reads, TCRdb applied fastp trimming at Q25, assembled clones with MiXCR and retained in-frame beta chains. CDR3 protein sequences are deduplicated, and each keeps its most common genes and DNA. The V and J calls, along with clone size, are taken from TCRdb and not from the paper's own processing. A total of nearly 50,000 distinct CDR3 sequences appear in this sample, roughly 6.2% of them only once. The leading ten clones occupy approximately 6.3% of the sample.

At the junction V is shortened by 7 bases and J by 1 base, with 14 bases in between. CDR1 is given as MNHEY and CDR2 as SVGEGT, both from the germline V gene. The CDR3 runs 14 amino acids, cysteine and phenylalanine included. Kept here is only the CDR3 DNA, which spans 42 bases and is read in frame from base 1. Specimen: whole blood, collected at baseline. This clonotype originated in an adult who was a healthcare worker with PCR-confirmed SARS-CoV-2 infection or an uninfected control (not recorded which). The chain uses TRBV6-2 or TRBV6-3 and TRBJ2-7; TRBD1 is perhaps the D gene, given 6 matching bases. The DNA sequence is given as TGTGCCAGCACTACCTTGAGGGGGTCCTACGAGCAGTACTTC. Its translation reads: CASTTLRGSYEQYF.